Below, 24 T cell receptor beta chains from the same sample are listed, as sequenced in a study of control samples from healthy donors and cancer patients (dated by TCRdb to the early 2020s). Receptor amplification or capture employed the immunoSEQ multiplex PCR assay. The clones in this table, taken by TCRdb from immuneACCESS, are in-frame only. Not every clone is retained; where verified, under half of the shortfall comes from an unresolved V gene, and the cause of the rest is unknown. The table for this sample lists 89,000 or so clones; over 75% of them were counted only once. In total, the top ten clones hold 15% to 25% of the sample. The sequencing sample was made of blood. The source of these receptors is a man over 45 in good health.

The chain links TRBV21-1 to TRBJ1-6; TRBD1, the D gene given by the table, was not confirmed from the DNA. TRBV21-1 is a known pseudogene. This CDR3 has 16 amino acids. CDR3 nucleotide sequence: TGTGCCAGCACCGGAACAGGAATCCGGCCTAATTCACCCCTCCACTTT. Amino acids: CASTGTGIRPNSPLHF.

The chain recombines TRBV4-3 with TRBJ2-3, with D uncertain. V was pared by 1 base and J by 2 bases, with 10 bases between. The CDR3 has 15 residues. Germline CDR1 reads LGHNA; CDR2 reads YSLEER. In nucleotides, the CDR3 is TGCGCCAGCAGCCAAGTGGTCTGGTTCACAGATACGCAGTATTTT. Protein: CASSQVVWFTDTQYF.

This chain uses TRBV27 with TRBJ1-2, with a weak D call TRBD1 (5 bases). Germline V gene sequence: CDR1 MNHEY, CDR2 SMNVEV (reference sequence). V gave up 4 bases and J gave up 9 bases, with 15 bases separating them. The CDR3 extends over 13 amino acids. The DNA of the CDR3 is TGTGCCAGCAGTTCCGGGACCGCTCTCCGCTACACCTTC. Protein sequence: CASSSGTALRYTF.

The chain couples TRBV28 to TRBJ2-7; 11 nucleotides line up with TRBD1. Germline assignment: CDR1 MDHEN and CDR2 SYDVKM. Trimming cost V 6 bases and J 3 bases; bases outside gene matches: 4. This CDR3 spans 14 amino acids. The CDR3 here is CASRRTGGYYEQYV. The DNA of the CDR3 is TGTGCCAGCAGGAGGACAGGGGGCTACTACGAGCAGTACGTC.

This sequence joins TRBV18 and TRBJ2-7, with D perhaps TRBD2 (6 bases). The ends were cut back, 4 bases at V and 6 bases at J, with 13 bases in the middle. The CDR3 consists of 13 residues. CDR1 and CDR2 (germline): KGHSH, LQKENI. The CDR3 protein is CASSRGLESEQYF. The DNA for the CDR3 is TGTGCCAGCTCACGGGGACTGGAGTCCGAGCAGTACTTC. Full variable domain (missing parts from reference TRBV18 and TRBJ2-7): NAGVMQNPRHLVRRRGQEARLRCSPMKGHSHVYWYRQLPEEGLKFMVYLQKENIIDESGMPKERFSAEFPKEGPSILRIQQVVRGDSAAYFCASSRGLESEQYFGPGTRLTVT.

The chain recombines TRBV9 with TRBJ2-5; maybe TRBD2 (5 bases). Germline V CDR1 and CDR2: SGDLS, YYNGEE. The V end lost 2 bases, the J end lost 3 bases, and 11 bases lay between the germline ends. This CDR3 region has 14 residues. The CDR3 protein is CASSVSGIKETQYF. CDR3 coding DNA: TGTGCCAGCAGCGTCTCCGGGATCAAAGAGACCCAGTACTTC.

This chain joins TRBV5-1 and TRBJ2-2; D not certain. Between the trimmed V and J ends, which lost 0 bases and 2 bases, there was a span of 5 bases. Germline V gene lookup returns CDR1 SGHRS and CDR2 YFSETQ. This CDR3 has 14 residues. The CDR3 sequence is CASSLVTNTGELFF. The DNA for the CDR3 is TGCGCCAGCAGCTTGGTGACTAACACCGGGGAGCTGTTTTTT.

About this clone: At one of its ends the junction is not consistent with the germline gene, which may arise from a read error. The chain combines TRBV29-1 with TRBJ1-3, with 11 bases that match TRBD1. The germline V gene has CDR1 SQVTM and CDR2 ANQGSEA. This CDR3 spans 12 amino acids. CDR3 sequence (DNA): TGCAGCGTTGAGGGGGACAGGGGGTCGAGGGATTTT. Amino acid sequence: CSVEGDRGSRDF. Based on the CDR3 plus reference TRBV29-1 and TRBJ1-3, the full variable domain is SAVISQKPSRDICQRGTSLTIQCQVDSQVTMMFWYRQQPGQSLTLIATANQGSEATYESGFVIDKFPISRPNLTFSTLTVSNMSPEDSSIYLCSVEGDRGSRDFGEGSWLTVV.

The chain recombines TRBV16 with TRBJ2-7, with 7 bases lining up with TRBD1. Unmatched junction bases numbered 6, after V lost 5 bases and J lost 2 bases. Germline CDR1 reads KGHSY; CDR2 reads FQNENV. CDR3 length: 14 amino acids. This CDR3 is CASSTTGPTYEQYF. The CDR3 DNA is TGTGCCAGCAGCACGACAGGGCCTACCTACGAGCAGTACTTC.

This chain connects TRBV9 to TRBJ2-5; TRBD2 might be the D (5 bases). Germline V CDR1 and CDR2: SGDLS, YYNGEE. The CDR3 contains 15 residues. V was pared by 0 bases and J by 4 bases, with 13 bases between. As DNA, the CDR3 is TGTGCCAGCAGCGTAGAGGAGCGGCCCTCAGAGACCCAGTACTTC. Encoded protein: CASSVEERPSETQYF.

The chain is built from TRBV3-1 (or the pseudogene TRBV3-2) and TRBJ1-2; D perhaps matches TRBD1 (5 bases). The V gene's germline CDR1 is LGHDT and CDR2 YNNKEL (reference sequence). The CDR3 runs 15 residues. V shed 0 bases and J shed 4 bases, with 12 bases lying between them. The CDR3 here is CASSQEGTSFYGYTF. The CDR3 DNA is TGTGCCAGCAGCCAAGAAGGGACTTCTTTCTATGGCTACACCTTC.

The chain joins TRBV4-2 to TRBJ2-7, with 7 bases identical to TRBD2. Germline lookup yields CDR1 LGHNA and CDR2 YNFKEQ. This CDR3 spans 16 amino acids. With V trimmed by 0 bases and J by 4 bases, 9 bases remained unmatched. In DNA form, the CDR3 reads TGTGCCAGCAGCCAAGATTGGGGGGGAGGGGTTTACGAGCAGTACTTC. Protein product: CASSQDWGGGVYEQYF.

The chain employs TRBV5-4 and TRBJ1-2, with D perhaps TRBD1 (5 bases). The length of the CDR3 is 12 residues. Trimming took 0 bases from V and 8 from J, leaving 8 bases between them. Germline V gene sequence: CDR1 SGHNT, CDR2 YYREEE (reference sequence). The CDR3 reads CASSLEGRGYTF. CDR3 nucleotides: TGTGCCAGCAGCTTGGAGGGGAGGGGCTACACCTTC.

V usage is TRBV27 and J usage is TRBJ1-1, with D possibly TRBD1 on 5 matching bases. This CDR3 region has 16 residues. Germline V CDR1 and CDR2: MNHEY, SMNVEV (reference sequence). V lost 4 bases and J 3 bases, leaving 18 bases between the germline ends. CDR3 residues: CASSSRASVLDTEAFF. CDR3 DNA sequence: TGTGCCAGCAGTTCCAGGGCGAGCGTGTTAGACACTGAAGCTTTCTTT.

This clone was counted between two and nine times. The CDR3 DNA reads TGTGCCAGCAGCACCGGGACCCGCACAGATACGCAGTATTTT. Amino acids: CASSTGTRTDTQYF. V and J are TRBV7-3 and TRBJ2-3, with D perhaps TRBD1 or TRBD2 (5 bases each). The CDR3 has 14 amino acids. Trimming shortened V by 5 bases and J by 1 base, and 10 bases separated the two germline ends. The germline V gene has CDR1 SGHTA and CDR2 FQGTGA.

The chain recombines TRBV9 with TRBJ2-2; no reliable D call. V gave up 2 bases and J gave up 0 bases, with 5 bases separating them. The CDR3 loop spans 14 amino acids. Germline-derived CDR1 and CDR2 are SGDLS and YYNGEE. The CDR3 protein is CASSVRANTGELFF. DNA of the CDR3: TGTGCCAGCAGCGTTAGGGCGAACACCGGGGAGCTGTTTTTT.

This clone was detected a few times. The V gene is TRBV11-3, the J gene TRBJ2-1, with D possibly being TRBD2 (5 bases). Deletions cut 5 bases from V and 8 bases from J, with 10 bases between. This CDR3 has 12 amino acids. Germline lookup yields CDR1 SGHNT and CDR2 YENEEA. The CDR3 nucleotides are TGTGCCAGCAGCCCCGGACTGGATGAGCAGTTCTTC. The encoded protein is CASSPGLDEQFF.

CDR3 coding DNA: TGTGCCAGCACACGGACGCCACATTTTAGCTCCTACAATGAGCAGTTCTTC. Encoded protein: CASTRTPHFSSYNEQFF. The chain has TRBV7-8 and TRBJ2-1; no clear D gene. There are 17 residues in the CDR3. Germline CDR1 SGHVS, CDR2 FQNEAQ. The V gene lost 7 bases and the J gene lost 0 bases, with 19 bases spanning the gap.

The chain links TRBV4-1 to TRBJ2-1; the match to TRBD2 covers 10 bases. This CDR3 has 17 amino acids. The V gene's germline CDR1 is MGHRA and CDR2 YSYEKL. J gave up 2 bases and V 3 bases, and 7 bases lay outside the gene matches. The CDR3: CASSQVIAGGPYNEQFF. The CDR3 DNA sequence: TGCGCCAGCAGCCAGGTGATAGCGGGAGGACCCTACAATGAGCAGTTCTTC.

This clone was seen a single time. The V and J genes are TRBV20-1 and TRBJ1-2; D is ambiguous. CDR1 and CDR2 (germline): DFQATT, SNEGSKA (reference sequence). This CDR3 spans 11 amino acids. V was cut by 3 bases and J by 7 bases, with 9 bases left in between. CDR3 region: CSASIGPGYTF. CDR3 nucleotides: TGCAGTGCTAGTATTGGGCCTGGCTACACCTTC.

The chain couples TRBV18 to TRBJ1-1; tentative D call: TRBD1 (5 bases). This CDR3 spans 15 amino acids. Germline V gene lookup returns CDR1 KGHSH and CDR2 LQKENI. V gave up 4 bases and J gave up 4 bases, with 16 bases separating them. CDR3 sequence reads: CASSREGGVGTEAFF. The CDR3 DNA reads as TGTGCCAGCTCACGCGAGGGAGGGGTGGGCACTGAAGCTTTCTTT.

V usage is TRBV10-3 and J usage is TRBJ2-5, with D tentatively TRBD1 or TRBD2 (5 bases each). V lost 2 bases to trimming and J lost 1 base, with 8 bases between them. Germline CDR1 ENHRY, CDR2 SYGVKD. The CDR3 sequence is 14 residues long. CDR3 DNA sequence: TGTGCCATCAGTGAGATGAGGGGCCAAGAGACCCAGTACTTC. As protein: CAISEMRGQETQYF.

The chain has TRBV6-1 and TRBJ2-7; 7 bases match TRBD1. The CDR3 consists of 15 residues. Germline CDR1 is MNHNS and CDR2 is SASEGT. CDR3 nucleotide sequence: TGTGCCAGCAGCGAAGCGACAGGGTCCTCCTACGAGCAGTACGTC. Protein product: CASSEATGSSYEQYV.

The chain links TRBV20-1 to TRBJ2-1; D might be TRBD1 (5 bases). V lost 3 bases to trimming and J lost 3 bases, with 12 bases between them. CDR3 length: 14 residues. The germline V gene has CDR1 DFQATT and CDR2 SNEGSKA (reference sequence). CDR3 amino acids: CSASAGPYYNEQFF. The CDR3 nucleotides are TGCAGTGCTAGTGCAGGGCCCTACTACAATGAGCAGTTCTTC.